These 13 T cell receptor beta chains came from one sample sequenced in a study of cytomegalovirus exposure and HLA in healthy donors. The PCR ran on 60 Vbeta and 13 Jbeta primers. Here immunoSEQ multiplex PCR was the method, and the copy in TCRdb shows in-frame clones only, minus some. Of 100,000 to 140,000 clones listed, around 73% are singletons. The sample was PBMCs. All receptors derive from a man aged 30 to 45 in good health and CMV-seronegative.

The rearrangement joins TRBV5-1 to TRBJ2-7; 12 bases line up with TRBD1. The trim removed 5 bases at V and 6 bases at J, leaving 9 bases unmatched. Germline-derived CDR1 and CDR2 are SGHRS and YFSETQ. This CDR3 spans 15 amino acids. CDR3 loop: CASSELGQGALEQYF. The CDR3 DNA follows: TGCGCCAGCAGTGAATTGGGACAGGGGGCTCTCGAGCAGTACTTC.

The chain couples TRBV28 to TRBJ1-5, with 8 positions matching TRBD1. V trimming: 6 bases; J trimming: 7 bases; junction bases outside the gene matches: 5. CDR3 length: 13 residues. The germline gives CDR1 MDHEN, CDR2 SYDVKM. For the CDR3, the DNA is TGTGCCAGCAGAGGACAGGGTAAACAGCCCCAGCATTTT. It translates to CASRGQGKQPQHF.

This clone has more than one count but fewer than ten. V gene TRBV7-6 combines with J gene TRBJ2-5; D is perhaps TRBD2 (5 bases). V was clipped by 1 base and J by 2 bases, with 11 bases between them. CDR1 and CDR2 (germline): SGHVS, FNYEAQ. CDR3 size: 15 residues. The CDR3, as DNA: TGTGCCAGCAGCTTAGGGGAGAGGAAGCAAGAGACCCAGTACTTC. Protein sequence: CASSLGERKQETQYF. The whole variable domain, remainder taken from reference TRBV7-6 and TRBJ2-5, is GAGVSQSPRYKVTKRGQDVALRCDPISGHVSLYWYRQALGQGPEFLTYFNYEAQQDKSGLPNDRFSAERPEGSISTLTIQRTEQRDSAMYRCASSLGERKQETQYFGPGTRLLVL.

J is TRBJ2-2 and V is TRBV25-1; 10 positions match TRBD1. The CDR3 covers 15 residues. The junction had 5 bases not matched to a gene; V was cut back by 4 bases and J by 6 bases. Germline-derived CDR1 and CDR2 are MGHDK and SYGVNS. This CDR3 is CASSGGTGDAGELFF. CDR3 coding DNA: TGTGCCAGCAGTGGGGGGACAGGGGACGCCGGGGAGCTGTTTTTT.

The chain is built from TRBV18 and TRBJ2-7, with a weak D call TRBD1 (6 bases). The CDR3 extends over 14 amino acids. Trimming stripped 2 bases from V and 2 bases from J, with 10 bases between. CDR1 is KGHSH, CDR2 LQKENI, per germline. The CDR3 sequence: CASSPTDRPYEQYF. In nucleotides, the CDR3 is TGTGCCAGCTCACCAACGGACAGACCCTACGAGCAGTACTTC.

This clone was seen a handful of times. V usage is TRBV5-4 and J usage is TRBJ2-3, with 11 bases matching TRBD2. The J segment lost 0 bases and the V segment lost 4 bases, leaving 7 bases of the junction unmatched. The CDR3 length is 17 residues. CDR1 and CDR2 (germline): SGHNT, YYREEE (reference sequence). CDR3 protein: CASSRPVAGGSTDTQYF. CDR3 in DNA: TGTGCCAGCAGCCGGCCCGTAGCGGGGGGGAGCACAGATACGCAGTATTTT.

The chain employs TRBV9 and TRBJ2-5, with a possible D match to TRBD1 (6 bases). Germline V gives CDR1 SGDLS, CDR2 YYNGEE. V lost 0 bases, J lost 4 bases, and 19 bases lay in between. The CDR3 has 17 residues. The CDR3 reads CASSVATGQQPGETQYF. The CDR3 DNA follows: TGTGCCAGCAGCGTAGCCACGGGACAACAACCCGGAGAGACCCAGTACTTC. Looking up the rest from reference TRBV9 and TRBJ2-5 gives the full variable domain: DSGVTQTPKHLITATGQRVTLRCSPRSGDLSVYWYQQSLDQGLQFLIQYYNGEERAKGNILERFSAQQFPDLHSELNLSSLELGDSALYFCASSVATGQQPGETQYFGPGTRLLVL.

This chain joins TRBV11-2 and TRBJ1-1; D is uncertain. Trimming removed 6 bases from V and 1 base from J, with 18 bases in between. This CDR3 comprises 16 residues. Germline assignment: CDR1 SGHAT and CDR2 FQNNGV. CDR3 coding DNA: TGTGCCAGCAGTCCAAATTTCGGGGTTTCGAACACTGAAGCTTTCTTT. Encoded protein: CASSPNFGVSNTEAFF.

The chain has TRBV2 and TRBJ1-1; TRBD1 matches 9 bases. After removal of 6 bases from V and 8 bases from J, the junction contained 7 bases not matched to a gene. The CDR3 extends over 13 amino acids. Germline V gene sequence: CDR1 SNHLY, CDR2 FYNNEI. CDR3 bases: TGTGCCAGCAGGGGGGACAGGGTTAAAGAAGCTTTCTTT. Its protein is CASRGDRVKEAFF.

The chain combines TRBV7-8 with TRBJ1-5, with a weak D call TRBD1 (5 bases). Looked up from germline, CDR1 is SGHVS and CDR2 is FQNEAQ. V was shortened by 1 base and J by 7 bases, with 14 bases between the two germline ends. This CDR3 region has 15 residues. The CDR3 loop is CASSLGRQGNQPQHF. CDR3 nucleotide sequence: TGTGCCAGCAGCTTAGGTAGGCAGGGTAACCAGCCCCAGCATTTT.

The chain recombines TRBV7-7 with TRBJ2-5; 11 bases fit TRBD2. The CDR3 runs 17 residues. Germline V CDR1 and CDR2: SSHAT, FNYEAQ (reference sequence). V lost 5 bases to trimming and J lost 7 bases; unmatched junction nucleotides: 15. CDR3 coding DNA: TGTGCCAGCAGCCCAGGTCTGGCTAGCGGGAGGAGGGGGACCCAGTACTTC. This sequence encodes CASSPGLASGRRGTQYF.

The chain employs TRBV7-2 and TRBJ2-6; weak D call: TRBD2 (7 bases). V was trimmed by 4 bases and J by 2 bases, leaving 9 bases between them. Germline V gives CDR1 SGHTA, CDR2 FQGNSA. The CDR3 has 15 residues. This chain's CDR3 is CASSWGGPGANVLTF. The CDR3 nucleotides read TGTGCCAGCAGCTGGGGGGGGCCTGGGGCCAACGTCCTGACTTTC.

The chain is built from TRBV27 and TRBJ1-5; unclear D gene. The germline V gene has CDR1 MNHEY and CDR2 SMNVEV (reference sequence). This CDR3 has 13 residues. The germline V and J ends were trimmed by 0 bases and 3 bases, with 3 bases remaining between them. CDR3 sequence: CASSLSYNQPQHF. The DNA of the CDR3 is TGTGCCAGCAGTTTATCCTACAATCAGCCCCAGCATTTT.